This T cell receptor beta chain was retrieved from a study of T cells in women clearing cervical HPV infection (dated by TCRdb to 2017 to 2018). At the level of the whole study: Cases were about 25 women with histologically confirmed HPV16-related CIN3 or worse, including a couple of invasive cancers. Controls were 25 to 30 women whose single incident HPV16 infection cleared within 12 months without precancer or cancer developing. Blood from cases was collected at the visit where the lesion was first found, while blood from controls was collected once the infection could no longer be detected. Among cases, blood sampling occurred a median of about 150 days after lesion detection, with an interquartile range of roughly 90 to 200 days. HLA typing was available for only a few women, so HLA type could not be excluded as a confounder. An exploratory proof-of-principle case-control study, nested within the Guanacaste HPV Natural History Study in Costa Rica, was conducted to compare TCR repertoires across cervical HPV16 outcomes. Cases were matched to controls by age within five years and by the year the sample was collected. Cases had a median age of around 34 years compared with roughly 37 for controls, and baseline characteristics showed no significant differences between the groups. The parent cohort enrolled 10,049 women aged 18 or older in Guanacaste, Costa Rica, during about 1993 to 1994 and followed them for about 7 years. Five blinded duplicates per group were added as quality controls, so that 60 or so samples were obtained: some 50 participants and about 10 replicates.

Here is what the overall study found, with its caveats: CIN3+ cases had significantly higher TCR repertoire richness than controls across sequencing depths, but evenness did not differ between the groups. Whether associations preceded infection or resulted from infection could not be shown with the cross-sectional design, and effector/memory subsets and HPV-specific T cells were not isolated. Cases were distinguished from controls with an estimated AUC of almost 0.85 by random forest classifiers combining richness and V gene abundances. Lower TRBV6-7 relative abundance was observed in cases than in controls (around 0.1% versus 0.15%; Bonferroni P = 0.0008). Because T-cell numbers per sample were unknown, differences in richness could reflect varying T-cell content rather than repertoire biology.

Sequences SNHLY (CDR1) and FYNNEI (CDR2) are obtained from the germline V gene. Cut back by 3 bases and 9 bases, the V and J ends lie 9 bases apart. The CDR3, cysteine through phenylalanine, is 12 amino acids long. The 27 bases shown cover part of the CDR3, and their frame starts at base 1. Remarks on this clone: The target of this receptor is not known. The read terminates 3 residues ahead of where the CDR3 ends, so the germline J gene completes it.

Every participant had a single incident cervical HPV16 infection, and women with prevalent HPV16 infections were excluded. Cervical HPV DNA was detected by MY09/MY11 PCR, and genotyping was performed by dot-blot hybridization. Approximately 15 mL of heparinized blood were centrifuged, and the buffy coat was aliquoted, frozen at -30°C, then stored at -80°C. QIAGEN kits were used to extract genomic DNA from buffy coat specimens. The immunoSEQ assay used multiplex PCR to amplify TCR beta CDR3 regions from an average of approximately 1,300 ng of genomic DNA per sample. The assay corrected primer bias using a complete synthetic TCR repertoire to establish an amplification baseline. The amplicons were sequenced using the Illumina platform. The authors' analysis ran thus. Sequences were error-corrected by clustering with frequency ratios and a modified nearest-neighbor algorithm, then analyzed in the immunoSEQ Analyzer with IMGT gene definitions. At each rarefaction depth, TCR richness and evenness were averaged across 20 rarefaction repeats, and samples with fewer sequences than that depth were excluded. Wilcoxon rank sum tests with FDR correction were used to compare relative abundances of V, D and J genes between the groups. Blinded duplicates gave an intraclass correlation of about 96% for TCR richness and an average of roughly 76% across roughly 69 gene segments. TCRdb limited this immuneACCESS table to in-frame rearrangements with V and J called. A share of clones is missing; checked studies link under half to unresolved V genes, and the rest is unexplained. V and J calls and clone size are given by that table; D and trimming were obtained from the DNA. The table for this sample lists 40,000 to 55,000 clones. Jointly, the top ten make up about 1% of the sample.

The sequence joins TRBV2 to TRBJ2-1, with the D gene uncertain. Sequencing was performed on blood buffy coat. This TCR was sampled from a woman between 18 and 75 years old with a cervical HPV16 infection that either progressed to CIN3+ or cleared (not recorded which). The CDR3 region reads CASSDGIGEQFF. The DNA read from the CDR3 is TGTGCCAGCAGTGATGGCATTGGTGAG.